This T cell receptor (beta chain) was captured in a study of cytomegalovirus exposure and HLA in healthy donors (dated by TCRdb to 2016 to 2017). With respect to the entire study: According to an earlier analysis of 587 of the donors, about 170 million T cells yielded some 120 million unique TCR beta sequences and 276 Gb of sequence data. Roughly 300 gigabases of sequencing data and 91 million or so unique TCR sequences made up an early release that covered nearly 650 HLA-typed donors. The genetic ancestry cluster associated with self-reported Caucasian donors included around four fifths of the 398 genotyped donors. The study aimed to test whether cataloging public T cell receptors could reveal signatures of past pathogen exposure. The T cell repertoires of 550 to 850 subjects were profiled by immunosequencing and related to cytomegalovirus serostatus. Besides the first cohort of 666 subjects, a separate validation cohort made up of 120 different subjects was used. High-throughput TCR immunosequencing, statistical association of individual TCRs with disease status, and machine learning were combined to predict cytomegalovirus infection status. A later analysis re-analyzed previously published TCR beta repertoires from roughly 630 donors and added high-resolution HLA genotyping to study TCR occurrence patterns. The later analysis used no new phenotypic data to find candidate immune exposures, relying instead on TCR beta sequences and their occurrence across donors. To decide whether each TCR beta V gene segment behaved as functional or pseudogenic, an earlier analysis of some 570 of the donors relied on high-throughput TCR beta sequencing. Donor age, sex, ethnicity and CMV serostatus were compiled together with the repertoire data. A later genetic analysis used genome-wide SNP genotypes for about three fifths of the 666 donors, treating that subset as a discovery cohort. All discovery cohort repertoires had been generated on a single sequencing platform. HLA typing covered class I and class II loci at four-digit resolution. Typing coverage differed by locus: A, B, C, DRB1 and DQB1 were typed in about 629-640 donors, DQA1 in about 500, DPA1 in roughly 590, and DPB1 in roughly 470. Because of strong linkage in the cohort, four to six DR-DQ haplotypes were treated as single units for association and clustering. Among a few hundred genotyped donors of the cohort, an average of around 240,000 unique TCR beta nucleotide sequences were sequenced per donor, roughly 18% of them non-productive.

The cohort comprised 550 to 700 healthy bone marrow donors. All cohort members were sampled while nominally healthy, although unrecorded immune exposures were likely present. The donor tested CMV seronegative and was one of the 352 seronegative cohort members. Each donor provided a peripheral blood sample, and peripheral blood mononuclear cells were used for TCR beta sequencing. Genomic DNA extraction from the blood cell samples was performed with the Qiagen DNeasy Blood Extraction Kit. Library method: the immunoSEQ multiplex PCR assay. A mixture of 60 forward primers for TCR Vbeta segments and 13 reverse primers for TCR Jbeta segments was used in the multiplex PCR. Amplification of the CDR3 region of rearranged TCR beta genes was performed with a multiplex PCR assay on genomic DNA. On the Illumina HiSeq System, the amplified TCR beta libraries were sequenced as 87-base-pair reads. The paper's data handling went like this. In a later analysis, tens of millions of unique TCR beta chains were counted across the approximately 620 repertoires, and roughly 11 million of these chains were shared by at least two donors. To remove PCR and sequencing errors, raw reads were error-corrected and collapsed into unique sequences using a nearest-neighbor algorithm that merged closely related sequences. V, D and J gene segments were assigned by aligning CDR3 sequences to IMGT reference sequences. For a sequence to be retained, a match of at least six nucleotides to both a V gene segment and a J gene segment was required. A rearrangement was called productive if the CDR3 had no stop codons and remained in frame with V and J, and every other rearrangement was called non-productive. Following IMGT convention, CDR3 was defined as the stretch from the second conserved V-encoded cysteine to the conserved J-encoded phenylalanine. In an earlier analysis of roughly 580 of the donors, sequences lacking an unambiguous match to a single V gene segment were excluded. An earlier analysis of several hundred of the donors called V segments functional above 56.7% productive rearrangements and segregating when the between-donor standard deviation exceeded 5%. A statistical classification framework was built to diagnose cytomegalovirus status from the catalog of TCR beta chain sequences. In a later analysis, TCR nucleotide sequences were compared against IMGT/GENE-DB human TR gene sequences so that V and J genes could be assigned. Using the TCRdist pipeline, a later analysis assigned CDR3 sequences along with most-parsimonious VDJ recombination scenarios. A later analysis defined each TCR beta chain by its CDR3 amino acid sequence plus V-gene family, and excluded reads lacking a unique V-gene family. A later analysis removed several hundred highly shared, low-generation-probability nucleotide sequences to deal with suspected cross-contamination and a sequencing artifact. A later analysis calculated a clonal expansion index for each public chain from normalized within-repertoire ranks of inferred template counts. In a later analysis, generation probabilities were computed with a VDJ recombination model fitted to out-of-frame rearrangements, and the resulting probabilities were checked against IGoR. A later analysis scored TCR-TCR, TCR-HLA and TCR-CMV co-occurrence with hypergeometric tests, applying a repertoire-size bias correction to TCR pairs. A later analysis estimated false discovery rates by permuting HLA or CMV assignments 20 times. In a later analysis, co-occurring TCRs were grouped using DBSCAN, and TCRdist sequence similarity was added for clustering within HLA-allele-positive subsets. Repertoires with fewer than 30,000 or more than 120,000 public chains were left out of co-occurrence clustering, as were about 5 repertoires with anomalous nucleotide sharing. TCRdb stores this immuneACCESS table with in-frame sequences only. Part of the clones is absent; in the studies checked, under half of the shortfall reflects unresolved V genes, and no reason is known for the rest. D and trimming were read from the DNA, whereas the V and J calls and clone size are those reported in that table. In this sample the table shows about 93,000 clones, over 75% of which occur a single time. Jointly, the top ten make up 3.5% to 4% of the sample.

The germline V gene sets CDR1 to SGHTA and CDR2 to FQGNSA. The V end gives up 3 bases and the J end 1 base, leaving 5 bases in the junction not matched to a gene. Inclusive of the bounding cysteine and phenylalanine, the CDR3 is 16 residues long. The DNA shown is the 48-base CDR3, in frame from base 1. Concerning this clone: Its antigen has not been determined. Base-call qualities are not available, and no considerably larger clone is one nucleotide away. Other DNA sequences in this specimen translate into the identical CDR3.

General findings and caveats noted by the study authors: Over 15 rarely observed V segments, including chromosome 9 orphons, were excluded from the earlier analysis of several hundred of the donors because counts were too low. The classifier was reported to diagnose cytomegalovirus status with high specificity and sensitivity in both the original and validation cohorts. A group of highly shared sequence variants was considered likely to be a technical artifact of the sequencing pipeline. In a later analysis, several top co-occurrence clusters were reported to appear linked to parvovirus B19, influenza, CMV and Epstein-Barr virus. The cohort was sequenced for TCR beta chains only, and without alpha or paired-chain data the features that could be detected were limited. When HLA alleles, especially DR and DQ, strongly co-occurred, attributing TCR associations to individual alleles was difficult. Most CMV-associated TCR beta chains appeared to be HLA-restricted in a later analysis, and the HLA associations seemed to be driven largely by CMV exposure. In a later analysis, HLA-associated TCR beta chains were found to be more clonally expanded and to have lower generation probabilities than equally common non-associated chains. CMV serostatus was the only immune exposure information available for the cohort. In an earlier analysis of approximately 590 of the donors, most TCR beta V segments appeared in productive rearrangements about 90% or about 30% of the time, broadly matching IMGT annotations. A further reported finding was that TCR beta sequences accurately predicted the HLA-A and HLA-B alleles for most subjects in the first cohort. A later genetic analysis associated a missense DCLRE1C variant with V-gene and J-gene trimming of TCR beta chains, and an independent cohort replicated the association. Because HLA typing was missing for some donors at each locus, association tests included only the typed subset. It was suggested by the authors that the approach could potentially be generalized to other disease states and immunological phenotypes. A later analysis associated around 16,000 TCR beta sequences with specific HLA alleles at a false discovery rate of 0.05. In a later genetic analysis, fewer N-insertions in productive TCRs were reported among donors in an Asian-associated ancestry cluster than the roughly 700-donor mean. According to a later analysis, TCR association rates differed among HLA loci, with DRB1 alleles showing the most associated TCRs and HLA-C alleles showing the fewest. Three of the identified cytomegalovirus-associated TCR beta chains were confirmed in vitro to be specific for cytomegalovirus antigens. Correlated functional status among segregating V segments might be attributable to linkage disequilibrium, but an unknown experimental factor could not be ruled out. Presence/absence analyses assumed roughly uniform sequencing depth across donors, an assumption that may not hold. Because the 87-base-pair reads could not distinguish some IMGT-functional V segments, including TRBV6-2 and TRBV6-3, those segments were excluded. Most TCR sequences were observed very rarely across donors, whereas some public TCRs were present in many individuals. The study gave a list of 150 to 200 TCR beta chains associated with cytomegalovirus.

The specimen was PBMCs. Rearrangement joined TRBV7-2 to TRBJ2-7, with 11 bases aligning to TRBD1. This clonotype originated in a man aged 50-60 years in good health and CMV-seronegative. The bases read TGTGCCAGCAGCTTGGGGGGGACAGGGGGATCCTACGAGCAGTACTTC. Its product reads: CASSLGGTGGSYEQYF.